This TCR beta chain derives from a study of shared clonotypes between healthy human individuals. Sequencing was performed with immunoSEQ multiplex PCR; in TCRdb, only in-frame clones are kept and a portion is missing. The repertoire holds some 2.4 million clones, 80% to 95% seen once, with 0.36% in the top ten. The specimen was naive CD4+ T cells from PBMCs. The sample's subset: CD45RA+ positively selected. The source of this sequence is a man aged 18 to 30 in good health. Some clones in this sample may be carry-over from other donors' samples.

This CDR3 is CASSLIVSGFTDTQYF. CDR3 in DNA: TGTGCCAGCAGTTTAATCGTTAGCGGTTTTACAGATACGCAGTATTTT. The chain joins TRBV28 to TRBJ2-3, with a tentative D call TRBD2 (6 bases). Trimming stripped 2 bases from V and 3 bases from J, with 15 bases between. Germline CDR1 is MDHEN and CDR2 is SYDVKM. CDR3 size: 16 residues. Full variable domain (outside the CDR3, taken from reference TRBV28 and TRBJ2-3): DVKVTQSSRYLVKRTGEKVFLECVQDMDHENMFWYRQDPGLGLRLIYFSYDVKMKEKGDIPEGYSVSREKKERFSLILESASTNQTSMYLCASSLIVSGFTDTQYFGPGTRLTVL.